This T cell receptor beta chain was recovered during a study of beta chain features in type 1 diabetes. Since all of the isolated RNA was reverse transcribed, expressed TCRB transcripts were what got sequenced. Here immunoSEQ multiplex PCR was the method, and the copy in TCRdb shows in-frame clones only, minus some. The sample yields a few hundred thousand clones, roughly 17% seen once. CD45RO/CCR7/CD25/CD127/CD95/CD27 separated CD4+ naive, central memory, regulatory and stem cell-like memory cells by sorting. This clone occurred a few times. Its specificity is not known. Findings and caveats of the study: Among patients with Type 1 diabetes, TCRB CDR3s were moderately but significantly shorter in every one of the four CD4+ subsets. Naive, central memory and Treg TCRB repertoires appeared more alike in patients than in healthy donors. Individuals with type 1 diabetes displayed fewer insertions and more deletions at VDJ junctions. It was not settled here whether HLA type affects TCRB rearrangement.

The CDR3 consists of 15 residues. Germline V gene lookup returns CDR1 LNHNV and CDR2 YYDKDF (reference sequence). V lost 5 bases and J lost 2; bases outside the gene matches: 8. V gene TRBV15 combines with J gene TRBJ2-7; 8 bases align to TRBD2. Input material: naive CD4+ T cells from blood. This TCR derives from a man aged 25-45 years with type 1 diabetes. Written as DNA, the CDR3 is TGTGCCACCAGCTCCGGACTAGCCAGTGCCTACGAGCAGTACTTC. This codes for CATSSGLASAYEQYF. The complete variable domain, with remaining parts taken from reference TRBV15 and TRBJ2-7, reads DAMVIQNPRYQVTQFGKPVTLSCSQTLNHNVMYWYQQKSSQAPKLLFHYYDKDFNNEADTPDNFQSRRPNTSFCFLDIRSPGLGDTAMYLCATSSGLASAYEQYFGPGTRLTVT.